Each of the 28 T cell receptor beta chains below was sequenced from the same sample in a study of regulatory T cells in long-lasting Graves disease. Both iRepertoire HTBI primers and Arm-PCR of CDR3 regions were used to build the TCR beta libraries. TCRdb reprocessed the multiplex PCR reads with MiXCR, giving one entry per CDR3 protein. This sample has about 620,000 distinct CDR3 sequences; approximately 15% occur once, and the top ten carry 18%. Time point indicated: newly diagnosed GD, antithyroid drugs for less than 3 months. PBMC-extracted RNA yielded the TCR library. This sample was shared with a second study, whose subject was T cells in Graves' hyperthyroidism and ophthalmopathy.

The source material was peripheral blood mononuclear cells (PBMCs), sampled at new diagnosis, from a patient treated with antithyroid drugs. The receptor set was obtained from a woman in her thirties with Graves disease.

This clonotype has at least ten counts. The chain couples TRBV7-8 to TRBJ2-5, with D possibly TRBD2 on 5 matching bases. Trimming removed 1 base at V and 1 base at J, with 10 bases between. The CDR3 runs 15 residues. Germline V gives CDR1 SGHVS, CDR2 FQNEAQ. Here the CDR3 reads CASSLGERLQETQYF. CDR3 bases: TGTGCCAGCAGCTTAGGGGAGCGGCTCCAAGAGACCCAGTACTTC.

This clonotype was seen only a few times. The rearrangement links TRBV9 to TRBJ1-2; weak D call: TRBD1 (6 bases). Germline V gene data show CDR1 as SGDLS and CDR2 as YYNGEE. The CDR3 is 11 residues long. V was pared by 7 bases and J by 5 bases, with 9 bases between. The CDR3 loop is CASGDTYGYTF. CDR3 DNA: TGTGCCAGCGGGGACACTTATGGCTACACCTTC.

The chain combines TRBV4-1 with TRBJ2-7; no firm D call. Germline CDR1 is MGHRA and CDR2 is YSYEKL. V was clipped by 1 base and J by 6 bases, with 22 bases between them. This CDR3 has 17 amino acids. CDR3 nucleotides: TGCGCCAGCAGCCAAGTGTATGTCAGTCCCCTGATGGCCGAGCAGTACTTC. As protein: CASSQVYVSPLMAEQYF.

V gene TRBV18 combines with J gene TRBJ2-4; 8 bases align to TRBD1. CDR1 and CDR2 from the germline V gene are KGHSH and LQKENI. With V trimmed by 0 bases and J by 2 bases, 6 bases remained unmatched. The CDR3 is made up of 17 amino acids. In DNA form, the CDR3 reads TGTGCCAGCTCACCACCGGACAGGGTGGGAACCAAAAACATTCAGTACTTC. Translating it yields CASSPPDRVGTKNIQYF.

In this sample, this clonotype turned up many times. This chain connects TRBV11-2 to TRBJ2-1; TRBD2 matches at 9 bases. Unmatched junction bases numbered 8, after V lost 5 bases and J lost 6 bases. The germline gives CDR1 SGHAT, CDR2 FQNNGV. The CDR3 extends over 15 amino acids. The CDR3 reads CASSNSGSWGNEQFF. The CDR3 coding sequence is TGTGCCAGCAGCAATAGCGGGAGTTGGGGCAATGAGCAGTTCTTC.

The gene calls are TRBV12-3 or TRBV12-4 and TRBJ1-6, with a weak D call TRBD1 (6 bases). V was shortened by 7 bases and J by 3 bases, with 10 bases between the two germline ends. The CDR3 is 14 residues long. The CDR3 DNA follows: TGTGCCAGCAACTCGGGACACTATAATTCACCCCTCCACTTT. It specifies CASNSGHYNSPLHF.

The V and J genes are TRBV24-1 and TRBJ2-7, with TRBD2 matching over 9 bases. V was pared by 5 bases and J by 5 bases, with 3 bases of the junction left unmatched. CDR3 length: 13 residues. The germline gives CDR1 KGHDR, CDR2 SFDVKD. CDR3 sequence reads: CATSAGGRDEQYF. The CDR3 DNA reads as TGTGCCACCAGTGCTGGCGGGAGGGACGAGCAGTACTTC.

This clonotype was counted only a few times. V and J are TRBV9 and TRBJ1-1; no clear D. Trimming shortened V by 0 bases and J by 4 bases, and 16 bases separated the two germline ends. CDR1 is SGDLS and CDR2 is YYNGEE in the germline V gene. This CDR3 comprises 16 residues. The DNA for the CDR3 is TGTGCCAGCAGCGTAGATGGGGTCACGGCGGGCACTGAAGCTTTCTTT. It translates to CASSVDGVTAGTEAFF.

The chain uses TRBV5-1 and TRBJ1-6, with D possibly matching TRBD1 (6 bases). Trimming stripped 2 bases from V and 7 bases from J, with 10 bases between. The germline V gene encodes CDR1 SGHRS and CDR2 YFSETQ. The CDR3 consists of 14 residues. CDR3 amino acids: CASSFTGHNSPLHF. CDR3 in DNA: TGCGCCAGCAGCTTTACAGGGCACAATTCACCCCTCCACTTT.

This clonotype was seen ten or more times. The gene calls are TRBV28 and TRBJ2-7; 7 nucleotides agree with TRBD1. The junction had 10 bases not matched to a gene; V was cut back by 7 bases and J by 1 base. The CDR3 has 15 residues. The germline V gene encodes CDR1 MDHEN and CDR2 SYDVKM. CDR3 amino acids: CASTSPGQQSYEQYF. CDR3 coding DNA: TGTGCCAGCACCTCCCCGGGACAGCAATCCTACGAGCAGTACTTC.

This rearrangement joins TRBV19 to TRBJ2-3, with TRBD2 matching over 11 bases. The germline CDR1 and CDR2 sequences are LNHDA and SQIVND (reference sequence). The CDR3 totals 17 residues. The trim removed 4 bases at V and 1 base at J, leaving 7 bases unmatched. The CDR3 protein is CASSTLAGGQRTDTQYF. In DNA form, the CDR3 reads TGTGCCAGTAGTACCCTAGCGGGAGGCCAACGCACAGATACGCAGTATTTT.

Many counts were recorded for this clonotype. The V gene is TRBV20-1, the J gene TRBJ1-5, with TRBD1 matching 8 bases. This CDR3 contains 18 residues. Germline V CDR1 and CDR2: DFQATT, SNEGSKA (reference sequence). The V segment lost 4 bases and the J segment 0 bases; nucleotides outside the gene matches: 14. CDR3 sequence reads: CSATGQGDSLLSNQPQHF. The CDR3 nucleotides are TGCAGTGCTACCGGACAGGGCGATTCCCTACTTAGCAATCAGCCCCAGCATTTT.

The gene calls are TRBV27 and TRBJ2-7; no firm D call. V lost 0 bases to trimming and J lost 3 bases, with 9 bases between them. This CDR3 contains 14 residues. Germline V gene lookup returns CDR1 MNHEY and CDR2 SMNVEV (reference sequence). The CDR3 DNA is TGTGCCAGCAGTTTATCTGTACACCGCTACGAGCAGTACTTC. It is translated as CASSLSVHRYEQYF.

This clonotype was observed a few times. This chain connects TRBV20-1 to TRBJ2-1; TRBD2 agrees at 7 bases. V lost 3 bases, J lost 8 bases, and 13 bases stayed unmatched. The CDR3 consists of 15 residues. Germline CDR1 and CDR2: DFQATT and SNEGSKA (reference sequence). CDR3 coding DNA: TGCAGTGCTAGGGGAGCGGGGTTTGTATTTGATGAGCAGTTCTTC. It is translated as CSARGAGFVFDEQFF.

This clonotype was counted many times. CDR3 sequence: CASSLFGLTSYEQYF. The CDR3 nucleotides read TGTGCCAGCAGTTTATTCGGGCTAACTTCCTACGAGCAGTACTTC. The chain uses TRBV28 and TRBJ2-7; the D is unclear. Germline V gives CDR1 MDHEN, CDR2 SYDVKM. The CDR3 spans 15 residues. V lost 1 base to trimming and J lost 1 base, with 11 bases between them.

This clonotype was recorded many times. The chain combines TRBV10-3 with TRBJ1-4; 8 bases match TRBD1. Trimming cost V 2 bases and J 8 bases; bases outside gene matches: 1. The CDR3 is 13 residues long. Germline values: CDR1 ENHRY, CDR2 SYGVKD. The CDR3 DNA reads TGTGCCATCAGTGAGGGACAGGGAGAAAAACTGTTTTTT. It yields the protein CAISEGQGEKLFF.

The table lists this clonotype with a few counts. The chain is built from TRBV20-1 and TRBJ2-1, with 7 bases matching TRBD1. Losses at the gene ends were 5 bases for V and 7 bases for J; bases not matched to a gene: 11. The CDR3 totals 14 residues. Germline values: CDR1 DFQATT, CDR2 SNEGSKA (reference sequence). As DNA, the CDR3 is TGCAGTGCTTTTGGACAGGTTGAGCTTAATGAGCAGTTCTTC. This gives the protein CSAFGQVELNEQFF.

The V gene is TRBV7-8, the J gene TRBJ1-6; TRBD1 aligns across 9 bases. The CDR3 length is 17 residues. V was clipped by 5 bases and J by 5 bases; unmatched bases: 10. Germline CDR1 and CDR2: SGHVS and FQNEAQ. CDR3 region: CASSPLDRGFDNSPLHF. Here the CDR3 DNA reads TGTGCCAGCAGCCCCCTCGACAGGGGGTTCGATAATTCACCCCTCCACTTT.

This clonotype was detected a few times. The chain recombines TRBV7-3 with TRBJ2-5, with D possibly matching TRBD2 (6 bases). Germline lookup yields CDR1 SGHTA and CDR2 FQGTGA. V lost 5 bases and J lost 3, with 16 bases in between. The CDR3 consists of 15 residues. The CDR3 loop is CASSSRGGMEETQYF. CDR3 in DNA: TGTGCCAGCAGCAGCCGCGGCGGGATGGAAGAGACCCAGTACTTC. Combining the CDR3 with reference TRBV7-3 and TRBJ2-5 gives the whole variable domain GAGVSQTPSNKVTEKGKYVELRCDPISGHTALYWYRQSLGQGPEFLIYFQGTGAADDSGLPNDRFFAVRPEGSVSTLKIQRTERGDSAVYLCASSSRGGMEETQYFGPGTRLLVL.

Here the CDR3 reads CASSSALVSLGGGELFF. The CDR3 bases are TGTGCCAGCAGTTCCGCGCTCGTGTCGTTGGGAGGCGGGGAGCTGTTTTTT. V gene TRBV6-5 combines with J gene TRBJ2-2, with D perhaps TRBD2 (6 bases). The CDR3 extends over 17 amino acids. V dropped 4 bases and J dropped 7 bases, with 22 bases sitting between them. From germline, CDR1 is MNHEY and CDR2 SVGAGI.

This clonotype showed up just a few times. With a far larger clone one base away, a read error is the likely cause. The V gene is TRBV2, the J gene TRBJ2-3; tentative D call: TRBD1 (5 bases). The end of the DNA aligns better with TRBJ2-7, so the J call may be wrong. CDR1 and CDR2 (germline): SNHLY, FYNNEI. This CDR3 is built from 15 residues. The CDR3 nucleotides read TGTGCCAGCAGTGAACGGGCAGGGTACTACAATGAGCAGTACTTC. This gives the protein CASSERAGYYNEQYF.

The CDR3 is CSASRLGGKNNEQFF. Here the CDR3 DNA reads TGCAGTGCCTCCCGACTGGGCGGGAAGAACAATGAGCAGTTCTTC. This chain connects TRBV20-1 to TRBJ2-1; TRBD2 might be the D (6 bases). This CDR3 comprises 15 residues. V was cut by 6 bases and J by 5 bases, with 20 bases left in between. Looked up from germline, CDR1 is DFQATT and CDR2 is SNEGSKA (reference sequence).

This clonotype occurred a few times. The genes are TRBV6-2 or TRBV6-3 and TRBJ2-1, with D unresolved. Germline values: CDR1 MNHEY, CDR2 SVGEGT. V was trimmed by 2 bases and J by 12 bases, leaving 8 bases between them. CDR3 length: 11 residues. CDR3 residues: CASSYSDRQFF. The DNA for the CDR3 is TGTGCCAGCAGTTACAGCGATAGGCAGTTCTTC.

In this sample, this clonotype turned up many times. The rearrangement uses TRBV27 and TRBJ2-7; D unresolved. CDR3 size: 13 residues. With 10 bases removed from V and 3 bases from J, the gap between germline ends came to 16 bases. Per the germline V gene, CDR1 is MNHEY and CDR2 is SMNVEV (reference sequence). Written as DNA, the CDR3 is TGTGCCACCACATGGGTGGAGAGCTACGAGCAGTACTTC. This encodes CATTWVESYEQYF.

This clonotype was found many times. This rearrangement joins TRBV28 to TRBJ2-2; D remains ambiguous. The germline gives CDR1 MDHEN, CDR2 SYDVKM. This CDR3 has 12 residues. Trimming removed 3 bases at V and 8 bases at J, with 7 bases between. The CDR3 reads CASSLWSGELFF. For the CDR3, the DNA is TGTGCCAGCAGTTTGTGGTCTGGGGAGCTGTTTTTT.

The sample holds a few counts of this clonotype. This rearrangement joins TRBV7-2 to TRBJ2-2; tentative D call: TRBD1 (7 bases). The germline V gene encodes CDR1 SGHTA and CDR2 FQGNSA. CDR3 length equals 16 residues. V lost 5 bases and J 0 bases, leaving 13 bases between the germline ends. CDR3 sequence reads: CASSRGGTANTGELFF. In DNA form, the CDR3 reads TGTGCCAGCAGCAGAGGCGGGACAGCGAACACCGGGGAGCTGTTTTTT.

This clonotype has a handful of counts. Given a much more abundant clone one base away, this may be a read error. For the CDR3, the DNA is TGTGCCAGCAGCTTTGGGGGGGAAAATGAAAAACTGTTTTTT. This translates into CASSFGGENEKLFF. V usage is TRBV7-9 and J usage is TRBJ1-4; D is possibly TRBD1 (5 bases). CDR3 length: 14 residues. V was pared by 3 bases and J by 5 bases, with 10 bases between. The germline V gene encodes CDR1 SEHNR and CDR2 FQNEAQ (reference sequence).

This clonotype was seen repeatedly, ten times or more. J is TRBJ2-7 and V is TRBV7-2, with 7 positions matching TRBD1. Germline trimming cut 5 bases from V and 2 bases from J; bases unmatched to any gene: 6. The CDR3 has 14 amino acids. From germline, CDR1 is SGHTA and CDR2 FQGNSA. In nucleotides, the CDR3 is TGTGCCAGCAGCCCCAACAGGGGACCCTACGAGCAGTACTTC. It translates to CASSPNRGPYEQYF.